The 26 T cell receptor beta chains below come from one sample, sequenced in a study of cytomegalovirus exposure and HLA in healthy donors. 13 Jbeta primers and 60 Vbeta primers were used for the PCR. Some clones are missing from TCRdb's copy, which holds only in-frame ones; the method was immunoSEQ multiplex PCR. The sample totals around 75,000 clones; its top ten clones hold about 5%. The sequenced material came from PBMCs. Receptor source: a man in his forties or fifties in good health and CMV-seronegative.

The chain is built from TRBV27 and TRBJ2-7, with D tentatively TRBD1 (6 bases). Deletions cut 4 bases from V and 3 bases from J, with 13 bases between. CDR1 MNHEY and CDR2 SMNVEV come from the germline V gene (reference sequence). The CDR3 spans 14 residues. DNA for the CDR3: TGTGCCAGCAGTTGGCAACAGGGAGTCTACGAGCAGTACTTC. This gives the protein CASSWQQGVYEQYF.

The chain employs TRBV4-3 and TRBJ1-2, with 11 nucleotides matching TRBD1. Looked up from germline, CDR1 is LGHNA and CDR2 is YSLEER. Trimming cost V 0 bases and J 9 bases; bases outside gene matches: 15. The CDR3 length is 18 residues. The CDR3 region has the DNA TGCGCCAGCAGCCAAGATAGGCTAACCGGGACAGGGGGTTACAGCTACACCTTC. This codes for CASSQDRLTGTGGYSYTF.

This rearrangement joins TRBV19 to TRBJ1-4, with TRBD1 as a possible D gene (5 bases). V was trimmed by 5 bases and J by 8 bases, leaving 18 bases between them. Looked up from germline, CDR1 is LNHDA and CDR2 is SQIVND (reference sequence). The CDR3 runs 15 residues. The CDR3 coding sequence is TGTGCCAGTAGTTCCCGCGGGGGGGTTCCAGAAAAACTGTTTTTT. Amino acids: CASSSRGGVPEKLFF.

The genes are TRBV10-3 and TRBJ1-5; TRBD1 might be the D (6 bases). Trimming removed 10 bases from V and 4 bases from J, with 17 bases in between. The CDR3 extends over 14 amino acids. The germline V gene has CDR1 ENHRY and CDR2 SYGVKD. The CDR3 sequence is CASRPGQYNQPQHF. Here the CDR3 DNA reads TGTGCCAGTCGACCTGGACAGTATAATCAGCCCCAGCATTTT.

This chain uses TRBV11-2 with TRBJ2-7; 8 bases are a match to TRBD2. V dropped 5 bases and J dropped 5; count of bases not matched to a gene: 11. The CDR3 length is 15 residues. Germline V gene lookup returns CDR1 SGHAT and CDR2 FQNNGV. The CDR3: CASSAGGPEGDEQYF. CDR3 in DNA: TGTGCCAGCAGCGCGGGAGGTCCCGAGGGGGACGAGCAGTACTTC.

The V gene is TRBV28, the J gene TRBJ1-4; TRBD1 matches at 7 bases. The CDR3 has 14 residues. Germline-derived CDR1 and CDR2 are MDHEN and SYDVKM. The ends lost 2 bases at V and 8 bases at J; junction bases unmatched: 5. The CDR3, as DNA: TGTGCCAGCAGTTTAAGACAGGGTAACGAAAAACTGTTTTTT. Translated: CASSLRQGNEKLFF.

The CDR3 region has the DNA TGTGCCAGTAGTATGCAGGGGCATGCAAACTATGGCTACACCTTC. Residues: CASSMQGHANYGYTF. The rearrangement links TRBV19 to TRBJ1-2, with D possibly TRBD1 on 6 matching bases. Germline V gene sequence: CDR1 LNHDA, CDR2 SQIVND (reference sequence). Trimming pared 3 bases from V and 2 bases from J, leaving 13 bases between. This CDR3 comprises 15 residues. The whole variable domain, filled in from reference TRBV19 and TRBJ1-2, reads DGGITQSPKYLFRKEGQNVTLSCEQNLNHDAMYWYRQDPGQGLRLIYYSQIVNDFQKGDIAEGYSVSREKKESFPLTVTSAQKNPTAFYLCASSMQGHANYGYTFGSGTRLTVV.

The rearrangement links TRBV4-1 to TRBJ1-2; 7 nucleotides align to TRBD1. Looked up from germline, CDR1 is MGHRA and CDR2 is YSYEKL. The V segment lost 0 bases and the J segment 3 bases; nucleotides outside the gene matches: 22. This CDR3 is built from 21 residues. CDR3 sequence (DNA): TGCGCCAGCAGCCAAGATCGGGCCCTAAAGACGACAGGGCGTGAAGACTATGGCTACACCTTC. Its translation is CASSQDRALKTTGREDYGYTF.

This rearrangement joins TRBV28 to TRBJ1-5, with D unresolved. This CDR3 contains 14 residues. Germline CDR1 and CDR2: MDHEN and SYDVKM. Trimming stripped 1 base from V and 0 bases from J, with 4 bases between. CDR3 loop: CASSLSGSNQPQHF. CDR3 DNA sequence: TGTGCCAGCAGTTTATCCGGTAGCAATCAGCCCCAGCATTTT.

V usage is TRBV28 and J usage is TRBJ1-4; D is perhaps TRBD1 (5 bases). CDR1 and CDR2 from the germline V gene are MDHEN and SYDVKM. CDR3 length: 14 amino acids. The V end was cut by 6 bases, the J end by 5 bases, with 13 bases between. Here the CDR3 reads CASRTGGENEKLFF. In DNA form, the CDR3 reads TGTGCCAGCAGGACCGGGGGGGAGAATGAAAAACTGTTTTTT.

CDR3 nucleotides: TGCGCCAGCAGCCAATTCGGTCAAGAGACCCAGTACTTC. This encodes CASSQFGQETQYF. This chain uses TRBV5-1 with TRBJ2-5; no reliable D call. CDR1 and CDR2 from the germline V gene are SGHRS and YFSETQ. V was pared by 4 bases and J by 2 bases, with 9 bases between. The CDR3 spans 13 residues.

The chain is built from TRBV5-4 and TRBJ2-5, with D possibly matching TRBD1 (6 bases). The CDR3 has 15 residues. Germline CDR1 reads SGHNT; CDR2 reads YYREEE (reference sequence). Deletions cut 0 bases from V and 3 bases from J, with 12 bases between. CDR3 nucleotide sequence: TGTGCCAGCAGCTTGGTACTTACAGGGAAAGAGACCCAGTACTTC. Its translation is CASSLVLTGKETQYF.

J is TRBJ1-1 and V is TRBV27, with D tentatively TRBD1 (5 bases). The V end was cut by 0 bases, the J end by 6 bases, with 8 bases between. CDR3 length: 13 amino acids. Germline V CDR1 and CDR2: MNHEY, SMNVEV (reference sequence). The CDR3 DNA follows: TGTGCCAGCAGTTTATCGGGGGGATCTGAAGCTTTCTTT. Protein sequence: CASSLSGGSEAFF.

The V gene is TRBV5-1, the J gene TRBJ2-5; 11 positions match TRBD2. The trim removed 3 bases at V and 2 bases at J, leaving 6 bases unmatched. Germline assignment: CDR1 SGHRS and CDR2 YFSETQ. This CDR3 spans 16 amino acids. CDR3 in DNA: TGCGCCAGCAGCTCCCTACCTAGCGGGGGGCAAGAGACCCAGTACTTC. Encoded protein: CASSSLPSGGQETQYF.

V and J are TRBV5-1 and TRBJ1-2; 8 positions agree with TRBD1. This CDR3 region has 14 residues. Germline lookup yields CDR1 SGHRS and CDR2 YFSETQ. Germline trimming cut 4 bases from V and 4 bases from J; bases unmatched to any gene: 6. The CDR3 spells CASSQDRAGYGYTF. The CDR3 region has the DNA TGCGCCAGCAGCCAGGACAGGGCGGGCTATGGCTACACCTTC. The full variable domain, with the rest looked up from reference TRBV5-1 and TRBJ1-2, is KAGVTQTPRYLIKTRGQQVTLSCSPISGHRSVSWYQQTPGQGLQFLFEYFSETQRNKGNFPGRFSGRQFSNSRSEMNVSTLELGDSALYLCASSQDRAGYGYTFGSGTRLTVV.

The V and J genes are TRBV19 and TRBJ2-5, with 9 bases that match TRBD1. CDR1 and CDR2 (germline): LNHDA, SQIVND (reference sequence). CDR3 size: 15 residues. Germline trimming cut 5 bases from V and 3 bases from J; bases unmatched to any gene: 7. CDR3 in amino acids: CASSPTGTGKETQYF. As DNA, the CDR3 is TGTGCCAGTAGTCCGACCGGGACAGGGAAAGAGACCCAGTACTTC.

The chain uses TRBV7-9 and TRBJ1-5, with a weak D call TRBD1 (5 bases). CDR3 size: 14 residues. Looked up from germline, CDR1 is SEHNR and CDR2 is FQNEAQ (reference sequence). V dropped 1 base and J dropped 4 bases, with 8 bases sitting between them. The CDR3 DNA reads TGTGCCAGCAGCTTAGTAGGGGCGAATCAGCCCCAGCATTTT. This translates into CASSLVGANQPQHF. The entire variable domain, with the rest obtained from reference TRBV7-9 and TRBJ1-5, is as follows: DTGVSQNPRHKITKRGQNVTFRCDPISEHNRLYWYRQTLGQGPEFLTYFQNEAQLEKSRLLSDRFSAERPKGSFSTLEIQRTEQGDSAMYLCASSLVGANQPQHFGDGTRLSIL.

The CDR3 DNA reads as TGTGCCAGCAGCTTGGGGTTAGCGAGGTCCTACGAGCAGTACTTC. Protein: CASSLGLARSYEQYF. The rearrangement joins TRBV5-4 to TRBJ2-7; a weak D match, TRBD2 (5 bases). Germline V gives CDR1 SGHNT, CDR2 YYREEE (reference sequence). The CDR3 consists of 15 residues. Trimming took off 0 bases at V and 1 base at J, with 11 bases between the two ends.

The chain combines TRBV5-1 with TRBJ1-1; D remains unclear. The CDR3 extends over 15 amino acids. The germline CDR1 and CDR2 sequences are SGHRS and YFSETQ. Trimming took 4 bases from V and 2 from J, leaving 15 bases between them. The CDR3 reads CASSEQTVPNTEAFF. The CDR3 DNA follows: TGCGCCAGCAGCGAACAAACAGTGCCCAACACTGAAGCTTTCTTT.

The rearrangement links TRBV7-2 to TRBJ1-2, with 10 bases fitting TRBD1. The trim removed 5 bases at V and 8 bases at J, leaving 8 bases unmatched. Per the germline V gene, CDR1 is SGHTA and CDR2 is FQGNSA. The CDR3 covers 14 residues. The CDR3 is CASSIRDRGPGYTF. Here the CDR3 DNA reads TGTGCCAGCAGCATCCGGGACAGGGGTCCGGGCTACACCTTC. The full variable domain, in which reference TRBV7-2 and TRBJ1-2 provide the parts outside the CDR3, is GAGVSQSPSNKVTEKGKDVELRCDPISGHTALYWYRQSLGQGLEFLIYFQGNSAPDKSGLPSDRFSAERTGGSVSTLTIQRTQQEDSAVYLCASSIRDRGPGYTFGSGTRLTVV.

The V and J genes are TRBV20-1 and TRBJ2-1; no firm D call. Germline CDR1 DFQATT, CDR2 SNEGSKA (reference sequence). V was pared by 5 bases and J by 9 bases, with 11 bases between. CDR3 length: 11 amino acids. The CDR3 loop is CSAPLVGEQFF. CDR3 coding DNA: TGCAGTGCTCCACTCGTTGGTGAGCAGTTCTTC.

This sequence joins TRBV10-1 and TRBJ2-3; 8 bases are a match to TRBD2. Germline CDR1 WNHNN, CDR2 SYGVQD (reference sequence). The CDR3 has 17 amino acids. J gave up 5 bases and V 3 bases, and 13 bases lay outside the gene matches. CDR3 region: CASSDPLAAGGEDTQYF. CDR3 in DNA: TGCGCCAGCAGTGATCCACTAGCGGCCGGAGGTGAAGATACGCAGTATTTT.

V gene TRBV5-1 combines with J gene TRBJ2-1, with a tentative D call TRBD2 (5 bases). The CDR3 totals 15 residues. Germline V gene lookup returns CDR1 SGHRS and CDR2 YFSETQ. V was clipped by 4 bases and J by 5 bases, with 16 bases between them. CDR3 bases: TGCGCCAGCAGCAACATCCCGGGGAACGACAATGAGCAGTTCTTC. Translated: CASSNIPGNDNEQFF.

The chain carries TRBV28 and TRBJ1-1; the D gene is possibly TRBD1 (5 bases). With 7 bases removed from V and 0 bases from J, the gap between germline ends came to 6 bases. This CDR3 contains 12 residues. Germline CDR1 is MDHEN and CDR2 is SYDVKM. In nucleotides, the CDR3 is TGTGCCAGCAAACAGGTGAACACTGAAGCTTTCTTT. It codes for CASKQVNTEAFF.

The chain joins TRBV7-9 to TRBJ2-2; D ambiguous. The CDR3 spans 11 residues. Germline CDR1 reads SEHNR; CDR2 reads FQNEAQ (reference sequence). Trimming stripped 5 bases from V and 6 bases from J, with 4 bases between. CDR3: CASSRAGELFF. The CDR3 DNA reads TGTGCCAGCAGCCGCGCCGGGGAGCTGTTTTTT.

This chain joins TRBV5-1 and TRBJ1-2, with 9 bases that match TRBD1. Germline lookup yields CDR1 SGHRS and CDR2 YFSETQ. V was pared by 0 bases and J by 8 bases, with 5 bases of the junction left unmatched. CDR3 length equals 14 residues. The DNA for the CDR3 is TGCGCCAGCAGCTTGGACAGGGGGCCGGAGGGCTACACCTTC. This sequence encodes CASSLDRGPEGYTF.